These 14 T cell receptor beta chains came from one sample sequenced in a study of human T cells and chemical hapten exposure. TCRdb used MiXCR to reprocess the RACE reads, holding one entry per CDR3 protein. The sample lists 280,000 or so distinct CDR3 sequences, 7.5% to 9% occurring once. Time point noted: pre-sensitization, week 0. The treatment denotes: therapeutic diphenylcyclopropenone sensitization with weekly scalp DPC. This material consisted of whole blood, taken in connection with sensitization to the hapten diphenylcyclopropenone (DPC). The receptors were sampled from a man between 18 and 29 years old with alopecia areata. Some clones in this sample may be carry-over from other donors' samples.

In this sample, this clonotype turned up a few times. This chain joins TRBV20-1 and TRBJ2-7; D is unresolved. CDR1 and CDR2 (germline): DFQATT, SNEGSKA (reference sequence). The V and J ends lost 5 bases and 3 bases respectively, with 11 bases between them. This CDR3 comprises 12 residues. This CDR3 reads CSASREHYEQYF. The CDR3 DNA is TGCAGTGCTTCAAGGGAACACTACGAGCAGTACTTC.

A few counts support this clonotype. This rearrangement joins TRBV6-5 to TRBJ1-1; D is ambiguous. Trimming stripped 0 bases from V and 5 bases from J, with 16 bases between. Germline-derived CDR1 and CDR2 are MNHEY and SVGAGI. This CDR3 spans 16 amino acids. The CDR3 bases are TGTGCCAGCAGTTACTCGACCTCAAAAAGGCTTACTGAAGCTTTCTTT. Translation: CASSYSTSKRLTEAFF.

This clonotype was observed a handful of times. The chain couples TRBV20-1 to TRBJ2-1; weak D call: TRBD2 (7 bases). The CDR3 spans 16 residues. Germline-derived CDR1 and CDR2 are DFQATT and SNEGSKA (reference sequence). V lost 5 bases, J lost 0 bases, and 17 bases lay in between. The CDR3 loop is CSARGARGSSYNEQFF. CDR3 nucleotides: TGCAGTGCTCGGGGGGCTAGGGGCAGCTCCTACAATGAGCAGTTCTTC.

The CDR3 DNA is TGTGCCAGCAGCCCCATTAGGGGGCCGAAAAACACCGGGGAGCTGTTTTTT. It specifies CASSPIRGPKNTGELFF. V and J are TRBV5-5 and TRBJ2-2; 7 bases align to TRBD1. Germline loops: CDR1 SGHKS, CDR2 YYEKEE (reference sequence). The CDR3 has 17 residues. The V and J ends lost 4 bases and 2 bases, in that order; junction bases with no gene match: 11.

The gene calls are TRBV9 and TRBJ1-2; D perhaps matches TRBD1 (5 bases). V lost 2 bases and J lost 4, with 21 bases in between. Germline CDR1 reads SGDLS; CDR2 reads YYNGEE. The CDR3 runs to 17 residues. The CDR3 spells CASSVQSRAAEGYGYTF. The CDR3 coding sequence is TGTGCCAGCAGCGTCCAAAGCAGGGCGGCAGAAGGCTATGGCTACACCTTC.

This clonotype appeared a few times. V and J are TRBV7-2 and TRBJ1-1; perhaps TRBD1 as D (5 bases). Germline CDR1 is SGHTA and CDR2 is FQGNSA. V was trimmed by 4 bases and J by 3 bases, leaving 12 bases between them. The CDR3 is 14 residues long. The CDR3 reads CASSWGVRYTEAFF. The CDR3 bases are TGTGCCAGCAGCTGGGGGGTCAGGTACACTGAAGCTTTCTTT.

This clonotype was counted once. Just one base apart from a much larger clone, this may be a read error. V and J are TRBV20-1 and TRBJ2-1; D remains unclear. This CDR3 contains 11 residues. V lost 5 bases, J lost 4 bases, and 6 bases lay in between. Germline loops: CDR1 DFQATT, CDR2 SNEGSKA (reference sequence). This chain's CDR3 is CSAPIYNEQFF. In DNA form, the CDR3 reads TGCAGTGCTCCTATTTACAATGAGCAGTTCTTC.

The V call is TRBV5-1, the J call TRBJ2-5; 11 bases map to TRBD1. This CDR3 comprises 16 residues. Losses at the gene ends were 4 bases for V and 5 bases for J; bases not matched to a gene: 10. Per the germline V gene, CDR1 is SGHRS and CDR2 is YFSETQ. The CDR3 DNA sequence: TGCGCCAGCAGCATAGGGGACAGGGGGACCTTGGAGACCCAGTACTTC. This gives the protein CASSIGDRGTLETQYF.

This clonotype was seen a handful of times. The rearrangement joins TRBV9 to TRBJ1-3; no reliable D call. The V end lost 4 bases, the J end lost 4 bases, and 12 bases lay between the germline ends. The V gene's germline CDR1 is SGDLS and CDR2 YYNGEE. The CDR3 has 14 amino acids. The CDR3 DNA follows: TGTGCCAGCAGCACCACAGCAAACGGAAACACCATATATTTT. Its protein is CASSTTANGNTIYF.

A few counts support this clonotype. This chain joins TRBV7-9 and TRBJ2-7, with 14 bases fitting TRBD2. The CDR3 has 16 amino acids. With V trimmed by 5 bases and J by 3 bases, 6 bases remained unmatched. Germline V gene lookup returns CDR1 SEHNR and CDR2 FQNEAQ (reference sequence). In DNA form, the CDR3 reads TGTGCCAGCAGCCTAGGGACTAGCGGGGGCTACTACGAGCAGTACGTC. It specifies CASSLGTSGGYYEQYV.

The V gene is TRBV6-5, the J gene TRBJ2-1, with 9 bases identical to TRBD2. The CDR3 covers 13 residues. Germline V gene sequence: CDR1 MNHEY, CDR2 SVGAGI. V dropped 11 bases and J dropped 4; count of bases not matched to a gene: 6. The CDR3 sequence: CAARGGVYNEQFF. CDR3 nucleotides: TGTGCCGCTCGCGGGGGGGTGTACAATGAGCAGTTCTTC.

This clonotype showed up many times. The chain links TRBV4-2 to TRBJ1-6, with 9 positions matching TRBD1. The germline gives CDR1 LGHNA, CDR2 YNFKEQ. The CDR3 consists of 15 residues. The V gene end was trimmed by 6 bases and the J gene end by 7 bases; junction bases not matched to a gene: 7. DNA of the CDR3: TGTGCCAGCAGAACAGGGGGCGCTGGCAATTCACCCCTCCACTTT. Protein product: CASRTGGAGNSPLHF.

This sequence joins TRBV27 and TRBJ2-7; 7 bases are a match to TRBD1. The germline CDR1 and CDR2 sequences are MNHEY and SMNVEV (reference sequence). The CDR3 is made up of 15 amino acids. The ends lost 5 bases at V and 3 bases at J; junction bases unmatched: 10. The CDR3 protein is CASSPRWTGGYEQYF. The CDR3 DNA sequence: TGTGCCAGCAGTCCGCGATGGACAGGTGGCTACGAGCAGTACTTC.

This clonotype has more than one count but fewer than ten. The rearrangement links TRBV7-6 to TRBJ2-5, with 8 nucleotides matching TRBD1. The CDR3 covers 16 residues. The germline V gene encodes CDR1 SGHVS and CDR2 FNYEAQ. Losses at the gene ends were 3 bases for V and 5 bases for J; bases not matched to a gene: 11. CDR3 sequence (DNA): TGTGCCAGCAGCTTGCAAAGACAGGGGTTGCAGGAGACCCAGTACTTC. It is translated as CASSLQRQGLQETQYF.